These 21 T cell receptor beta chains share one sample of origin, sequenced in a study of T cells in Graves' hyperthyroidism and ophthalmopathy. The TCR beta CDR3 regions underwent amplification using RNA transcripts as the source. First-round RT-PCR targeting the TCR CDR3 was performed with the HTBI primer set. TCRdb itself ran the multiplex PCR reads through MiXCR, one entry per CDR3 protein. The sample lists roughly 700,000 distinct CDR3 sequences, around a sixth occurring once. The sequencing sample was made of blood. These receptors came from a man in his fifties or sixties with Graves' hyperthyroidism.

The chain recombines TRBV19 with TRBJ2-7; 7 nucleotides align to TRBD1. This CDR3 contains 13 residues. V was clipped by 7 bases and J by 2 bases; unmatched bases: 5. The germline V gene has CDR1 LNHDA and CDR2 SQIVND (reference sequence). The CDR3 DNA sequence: TGTGCCAGTAACAGGGGAGATACCTACGAGCAGTACTTC. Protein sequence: CASNRGDTYEQYF.

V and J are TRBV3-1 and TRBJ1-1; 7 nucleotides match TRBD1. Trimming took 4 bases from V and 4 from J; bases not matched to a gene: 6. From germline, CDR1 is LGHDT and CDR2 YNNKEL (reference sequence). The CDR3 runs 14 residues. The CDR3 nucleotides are TGTGCCAGCAGCCCTAACCAGGGGGGCACTGAAGCTTTCTTT. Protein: CASSPNQGGTEAFF. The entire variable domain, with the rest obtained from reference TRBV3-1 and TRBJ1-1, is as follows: DTAVSQTPKYLVTQMGNDKSIKCEQNLGHDTMYWYKQDSKKFLKIMFSYNNKELIINETVPNRFSPKSPDKAHLNLHINSLELGDSAVYFCASSPNQGGTEAFFGQGTRLTVV.

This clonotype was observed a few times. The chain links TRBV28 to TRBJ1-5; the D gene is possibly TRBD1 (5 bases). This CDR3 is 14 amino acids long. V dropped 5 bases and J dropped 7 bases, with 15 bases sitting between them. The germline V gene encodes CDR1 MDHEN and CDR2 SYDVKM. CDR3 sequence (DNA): TGTGCCAGCAGTCGGCCGAAGGGGAAACAGCCCCAGCATTTT. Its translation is CASSRPKGKQPQHF.

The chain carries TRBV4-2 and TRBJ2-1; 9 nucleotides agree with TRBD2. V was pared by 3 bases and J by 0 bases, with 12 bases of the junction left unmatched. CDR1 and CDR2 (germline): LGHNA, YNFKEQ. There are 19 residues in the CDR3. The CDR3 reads CASSQPGLAESSSYNEQFF. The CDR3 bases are TGTGCCAGCAGCCAGCCGGGACTAGCAGAATCGAGCTCCTACAATGAGCAGTTCTTC.

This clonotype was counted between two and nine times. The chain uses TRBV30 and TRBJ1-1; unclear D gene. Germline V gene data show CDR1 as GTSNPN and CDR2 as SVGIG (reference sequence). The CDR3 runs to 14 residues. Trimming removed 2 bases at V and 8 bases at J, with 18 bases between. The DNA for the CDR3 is TGTGCCTGGAGTAGGGCAGCCAATACACTGGAAGCTTTCTTT. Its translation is CAWSRAANTLEAFF.

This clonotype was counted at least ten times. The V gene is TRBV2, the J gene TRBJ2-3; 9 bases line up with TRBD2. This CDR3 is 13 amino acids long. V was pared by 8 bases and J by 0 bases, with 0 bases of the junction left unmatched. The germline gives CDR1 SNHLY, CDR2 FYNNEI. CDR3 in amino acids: CASLAGSTDTQYF. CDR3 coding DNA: TGTGCCAGCCTAGCGGGGAGCACAGATACGCAGTATTTT.

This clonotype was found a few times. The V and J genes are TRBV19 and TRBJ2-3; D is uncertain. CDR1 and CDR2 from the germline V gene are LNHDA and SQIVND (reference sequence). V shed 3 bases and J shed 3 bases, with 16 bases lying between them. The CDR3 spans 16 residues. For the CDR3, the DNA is TGTGCCAGTAGTATCCGCAGGAATCCCTTGACAGATACGCAGTATTTT. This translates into CASSIRRNPLTDTQYF.

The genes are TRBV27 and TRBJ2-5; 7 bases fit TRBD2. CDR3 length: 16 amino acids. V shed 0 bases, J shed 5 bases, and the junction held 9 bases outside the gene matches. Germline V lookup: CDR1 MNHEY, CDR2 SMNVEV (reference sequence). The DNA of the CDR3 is TGTGCCAGCAGTTTATCGACAATTGCGGGAGTGGAGACCCAGTACTTC. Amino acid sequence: CASSLSTIAGVETQYF.

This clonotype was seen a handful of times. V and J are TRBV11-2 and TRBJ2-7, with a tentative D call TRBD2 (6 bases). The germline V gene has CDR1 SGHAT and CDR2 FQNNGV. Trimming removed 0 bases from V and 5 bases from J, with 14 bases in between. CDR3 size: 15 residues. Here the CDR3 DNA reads TGTGCCAGCAGCTTAGAGATAGCGGCCCTTAACGAGCAGTACTTC. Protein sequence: CASSLEIAALNEQYF.

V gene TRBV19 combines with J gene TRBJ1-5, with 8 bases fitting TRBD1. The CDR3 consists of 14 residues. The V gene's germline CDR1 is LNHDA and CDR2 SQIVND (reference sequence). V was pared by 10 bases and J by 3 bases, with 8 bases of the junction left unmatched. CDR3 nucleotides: TGTGCCACTGTGCGGGACAGGACCAATCAGCCCCAGCATTTT. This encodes CATVRDRTNQPQHF.

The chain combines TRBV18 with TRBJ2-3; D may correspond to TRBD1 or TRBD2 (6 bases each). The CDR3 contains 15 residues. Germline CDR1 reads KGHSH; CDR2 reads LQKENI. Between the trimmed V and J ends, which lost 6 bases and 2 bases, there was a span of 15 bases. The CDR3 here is CASSFRGQNTDTQYF. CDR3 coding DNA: TGTGCCAGCTCCTTTCGGGGGCAGAACACAGATACGCAGTATTTT. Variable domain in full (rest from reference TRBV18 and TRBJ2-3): NAGVMQNPRHLVRRRGQEARLRCSPMKGHSHVYWYRQLPEEGLKFMVYLQKENIIDESGMPKERFSAEFPKEGPSILRIQQVVRGDSAAYFCASSFRGQNTDTQYFGPGTRLTVL.

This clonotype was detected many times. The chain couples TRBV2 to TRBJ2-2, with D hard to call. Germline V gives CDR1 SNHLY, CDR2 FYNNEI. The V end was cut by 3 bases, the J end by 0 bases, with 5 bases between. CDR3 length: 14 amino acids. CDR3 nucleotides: TGTGCCAGCAGTGAGACACCGAACACCGGGGAGCTGTTTTTT. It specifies CASSETPNTGELFF.

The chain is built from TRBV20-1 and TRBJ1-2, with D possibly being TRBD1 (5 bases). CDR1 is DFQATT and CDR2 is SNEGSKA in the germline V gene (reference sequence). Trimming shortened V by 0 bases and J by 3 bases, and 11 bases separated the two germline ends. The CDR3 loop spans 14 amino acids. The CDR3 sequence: CSAREGQGYYGYTF. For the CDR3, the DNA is TGCAGTGCTAGAGAGGGGCAGGGTTACTATGGCTACACCTTC.

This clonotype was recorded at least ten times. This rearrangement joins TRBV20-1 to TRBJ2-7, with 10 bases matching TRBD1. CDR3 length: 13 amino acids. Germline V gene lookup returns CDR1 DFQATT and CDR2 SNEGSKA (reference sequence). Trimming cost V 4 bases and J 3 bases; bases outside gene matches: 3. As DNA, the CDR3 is TGCAGTGCTACTCGGGACAGGGGCTACGAGCAGTACTTC. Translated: CSATRDRGYEQYF.

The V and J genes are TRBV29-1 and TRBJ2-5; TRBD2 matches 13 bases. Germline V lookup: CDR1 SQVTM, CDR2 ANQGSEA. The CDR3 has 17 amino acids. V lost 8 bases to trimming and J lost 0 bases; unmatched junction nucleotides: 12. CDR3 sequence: CSLLRTSGGMDQETQYF. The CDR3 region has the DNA TGCAGCCTCCTAAGGACTAGCGGGGGCATGGACCAAGAGACCCAGTACTTC.

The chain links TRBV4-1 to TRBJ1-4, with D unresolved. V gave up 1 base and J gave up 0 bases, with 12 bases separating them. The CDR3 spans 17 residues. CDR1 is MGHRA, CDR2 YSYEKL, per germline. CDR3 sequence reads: CASSQVSGPATNEKLFF. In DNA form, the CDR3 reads TGCGCCAGCAGCCAAGTGTCAGGCCCCGCAACTAATGAAAAACTGTTTTTT.

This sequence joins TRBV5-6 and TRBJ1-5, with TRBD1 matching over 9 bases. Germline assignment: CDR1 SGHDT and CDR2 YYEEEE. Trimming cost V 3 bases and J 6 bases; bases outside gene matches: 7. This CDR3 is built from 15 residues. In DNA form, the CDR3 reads TGTGCCAGCAGCTCCCGGGACAGGGCTGGTCAGCCCCAGCATTTT. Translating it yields CASSSRDRAGQPQHF.

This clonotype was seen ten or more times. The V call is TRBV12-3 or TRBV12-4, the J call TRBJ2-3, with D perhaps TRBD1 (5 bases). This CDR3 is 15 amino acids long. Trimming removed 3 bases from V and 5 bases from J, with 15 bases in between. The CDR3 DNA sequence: TGTGCCAGCAGTTTGATAGGGGATTTAGGAGATACGCAGTATTTT. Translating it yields CASSLIGDLGDTQYF.

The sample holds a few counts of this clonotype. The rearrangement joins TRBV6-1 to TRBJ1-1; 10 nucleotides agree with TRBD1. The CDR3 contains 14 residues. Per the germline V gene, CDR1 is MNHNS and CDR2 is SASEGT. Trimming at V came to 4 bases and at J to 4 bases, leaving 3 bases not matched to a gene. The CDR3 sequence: CASSVWTGGTEAFF. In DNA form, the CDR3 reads TGTGCCAGCAGTGTTTGGACAGGGGGCACTGAAGCTTTCTTT.

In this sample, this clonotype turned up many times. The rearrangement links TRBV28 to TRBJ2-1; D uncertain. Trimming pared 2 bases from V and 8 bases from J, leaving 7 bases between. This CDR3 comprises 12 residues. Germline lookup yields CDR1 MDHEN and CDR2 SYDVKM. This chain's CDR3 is CASSLRVDEQFF. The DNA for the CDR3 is TGTGCCAGCAGTTTACGAGTAGATGAGCAGTTCTTC.

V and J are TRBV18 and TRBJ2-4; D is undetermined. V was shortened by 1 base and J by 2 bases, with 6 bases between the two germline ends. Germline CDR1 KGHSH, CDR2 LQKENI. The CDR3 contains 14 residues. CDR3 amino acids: CASSPQGSKNIQYF. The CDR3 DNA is TGTGCCAGCTCACCACAAGGGTCCAAAAACATTCAGTACTTC.